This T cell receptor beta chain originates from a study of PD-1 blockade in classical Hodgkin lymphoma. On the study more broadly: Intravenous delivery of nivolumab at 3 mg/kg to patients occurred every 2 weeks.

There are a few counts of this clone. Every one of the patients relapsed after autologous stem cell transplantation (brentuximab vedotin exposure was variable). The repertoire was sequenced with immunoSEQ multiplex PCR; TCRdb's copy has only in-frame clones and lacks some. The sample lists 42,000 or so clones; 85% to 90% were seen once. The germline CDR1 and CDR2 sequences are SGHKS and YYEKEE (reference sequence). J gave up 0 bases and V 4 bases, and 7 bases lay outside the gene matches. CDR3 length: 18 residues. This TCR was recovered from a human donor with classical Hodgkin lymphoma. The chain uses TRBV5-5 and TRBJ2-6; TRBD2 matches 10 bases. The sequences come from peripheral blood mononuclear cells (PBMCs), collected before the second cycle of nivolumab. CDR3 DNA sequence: TGTGCCAGCAGCAATCTAGCGGGGGCGCCCTCTGGGGCCAACGTCCTGACTTTC. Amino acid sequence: CASSNLAGAPSGANVLTF.